The 18 T cell receptor beta chains presented below share a single source sample, sequenced in a study of metastatic and nonmetastatic thyroid tumors (dated by TCRdb to the early 2020s). Library method: PCR. The reads were generated on an Illumina HiSeq 4000. TCRdb itself trimmed the public reads at Q25 with fastp, ran MiXCR and retained productive beta chains. Present in this sample are 25,000 to 35,000 clones, about 3.9% of which were seen just once. The ten most abundant clones make up around 20% of the sample. None of the patients had been given any treatment before thyroid surgery. The sequenced sample consisted of blood. Receptor source: a female donor with papillary thyroid cancer or a benign thyroid nodule (not recorded which). Some clones in this sample may be carry-over from other donors' samples.

The chain carries TRBV20-1 and TRBJ2-1, with D possibly matching TRBD2 (5 bases). This CDR3 comprises 16 residues. Germline V gives CDR1 DFQATT, CDR2 SNEGSKA (reference sequence). The V end lost 0 bases, the J end lost 6 bases, and 18 bases lay between the germline ends. This CDR3 reads CSARDFKRDLFNEQFF. The CDR3 bases are TGCAGTGCTAGAGACTTTAAGAGGGATTTGTTCAATGAGCAGTTCTTC.

This clone came up many times. This chain links TRBV20-1 with TRBJ2-1, with D possibly being TRBD2 (6 bases). The V end was cut by 6 bases, the J end by 0 bases, with 12 bases between. CDR1 and CDR2 (germline): DFQATT, SNEGSKA (reference sequence). The CDR3 is 14 amino acids. The CDR3 region has the DNA TGCAGTGCGATGCGGGGAAGCTCCTACAATGAGCAGTTCTTC. Its translation: CSAMRGSSYNEQFF.

This chain uses TRBV19 with TRBJ1-5, with D unresolved. The CDR3 totals 17 residues. Per the germline V gene, CDR1 is LNHDA and CDR2 is SQIVND (reference sequence). Deletions cut 6 bases from V and 1 base from J, with 19 bases between. DNA of the CDR3: TGTGCCAGTAGCGCCAATCCCCCAGGCCGAAGCAATCAGCCCCAGCATTTT. It is translated as CASSANPPGRSNQPQHF.

This clone was detected only a few times. The same CDR3 is also encoded by other DNA sequences in this sample. This chain uses TRBV18 with TRBJ2-3, with D possibly TRBD2 on 6 matching bases. V was pared by 1 base and J by 2 bases, with 13 bases between. The germline V gene has CDR1 KGHSH and CDR2 LQKENI. This CDR3 is built from 16 residues. CDR3 sequence reads: CASSPLAATLTDTQYF. The CDR3 DNA follows: TGTGCCAGCTCACCACTAGCGGCTACCCTCACAGATACGCAGTATTTT.

The count of this clone is one. The chain recombines TRBV6-2 or TRBV6-3 with TRBJ1-2, with TRBD1 matching over 7 bases. The CDR3 sequence is 14 residues long. V trimming: 6 bases; J trimming: 4 bases; junction bases outside the gene matches: 8. From germline, CDR1 is MNHEY and CDR2 SVGEGT. This CDR3 reads CASRAPGQRYGYTF. The CDR3 nucleotides are TGTGCCAGCAGAGCACCGGGACAGCGCTATGGCTACACCTTC.

This clone showed up just a few times. This chain connects TRBV12-3 or TRBV12-4 to TRBJ1-2, with 7 bases matching TRBD1. The CDR3 is 15 amino acids. V gave up 1 base and J gave up 4 bases; unmatched junction bases: 6. The CDR3 reads CASSLVQGGGYGYTF. CDR3 DNA: TGTGCCAGCAGTTTAGTCCAGGGGGGGGGCTATGGCTACACCTTC.

This clone was seen repeatedly, ten times or more. This CDR3 reads CSARDLGGQAYEQYF. CDR3 bases: TGCAGTGCTAGAGATCTAGGGGGGCAAGCCTACGAGCAGTACTTC. The gene calls are TRBV20-1 and TRBJ2-7; D could derive from TRBD1 or TRBD2 (6 bases each). The CDR3 is 15 amino acids. Germline V gene lookup returns CDR1 DFQATT and CDR2 SNEGSKA (reference sequence). Trimming took off 0 bases at V and 2 bases at J, with 14 bases between the two ends.

This clone was detected only a few times. For the CDR3, the DNA is TGTGCCAGCAGCCGGGGACAGGGATATCTGGGCTATGGCTACACCTTC. It is translated as CASSRGQGYLGYGYTF. This rearrangement joins TRBV7-4 to TRBJ1-2; 9 bases are shared with TRBD1. V shed 5 bases, J shed 4 bases, and the junction held 11 bases outside the gene matches. CDR1 is SGHVT and CDR2 is SQSDAQ in the germline V gene. This CDR3 contains 16 residues.

This clone was detected ten times or more. The CDR3: CASSESEATEAFF. The CDR3 DNA reads TGCGCCAGCAGTGAGTCCGAGGCGACTGAAGCTTTCTTT. The chain joins TRBV10-1 to TRBJ1-1, with D hard to call. CDR3 length equals 13 residues. Germline V gives CDR1 WNHNN, CDR2 SYGVQD (reference sequence). Trimming pared 0 bases from V and 5 bases from J, leaving 7 bases between.

By frequency in the sample, this clone is medium-sized. V usage is TRBV19 and J usage is TRBJ1-5; TRBD1 matches 10 bases. The length of the CDR3 is 15 residues. Germline V gene lookup returns CDR1 LNHDA and CDR2 SQIVND (reference sequence). The J segment lost 5 bases and the V segment lost 5 bases, leaving 6 bases of the junction unmatched. In DNA, the CDR3 is TGTGCCAGTAGTTTTCTGGACAGGGGGGATCAGCCCCAGCATTTT. Amino acids: CASSFLDRGDQPQHF. The full variable domain, completed using reference TRBV19 and TRBJ1-5, is DGGITQSPKYLFRKEGQNVTLSCEQNLNHDAMYWYRQDPGQGLRLIYYSQIVNDFQKGDIAEGYSVSREKKESFPLTVTSAQKNPTAFYLCASSFLDRGDQPQHFGDGTRLSIL.

Many counts were recorded for this clone. The chain is built from TRBV11-1 and TRBJ1-2, with D uncertain. The CDR3 contains 12 residues. The V gene's germline CDR1 is SGHAT and CDR2 FQDESV (reference sequence). Trimming took off 2 bases at V and 4 bases at J, with 5 bases between the two ends. The CDR3 nucleotides are TGTGCCAGCAGCTTAAGCGGCTATGGCTACACCTTC. Protein product: CASSLSGYGYTF.

By share, this clone ranks as medium-sized. The V and J genes are TRBV28 and TRBJ2-6, with 8 bases identical to TRBD1. This CDR3 contains 15 residues. The germline gives CDR1 MDHEN, CDR2 SYDVKM. The J segment lost 4 bases and the V segment lost 6 bases, leaving 5 bases of the junction unmatched. The CDR3 sequence: CASRQTGAGANVLTF. Written as DNA, the CDR3 is TGTGCCAGCAGGCAGACAGGGGCCGGGGCCAACGTCCTGACTTTC.

On this clone itself: No conserved phenylalanine or tryptophan is present at the end of the CDR3, so a read error is the likely explanation. V gene TRBV24-1 combines with J gene TRBJ2-1; D is ambiguous. V was cut by 1 base and J by 6 bases, with 9 bases left in between. CDR1 and CDR2 (germline): KGHDR, SFDVKD. This CDR3 is 14 amino acids long. DNA for the CDR3: TGTGCCACCAGTGATTTTAGTGAGGTCAATGAGCAGTTCTCC. Translated, it gives CATSDFSEVNEQFS.

The rearrangement uses TRBV5-1 and TRBJ2-5, with TRBD2 identical over 7 bases. This CDR3 is 14 amino acids long. J was trimmed by 5 bases and V by 0 bases; bases with no gene match: 4. Germline V gene lookup returns CDR1 SGHRS and CDR2 YFSETQ. CDR3: CASSLGRREETQYF. In DNA, the CDR3 is TGCGCCAGCAGCTTGGGCAGGCGGGAGGAGACCCAGTACTTC.

The V gene is TRBV19, the J gene TRBJ1-2; 8 nucleotides agree with TRBD1. CDR3 length: 11 amino acids. Germline CDR1 reads LNHDA; CDR2 reads SQIVND (reference sequence). V lost 11 bases and J lost 6; bases outside the gene matches: 5. The DNA of the CDR3 is TGTGCCGGGAGGACAGGGAATGGCTACACCTTC. This translates into CAGRTGNGYTF.

In its sample, this clone was seen many times. Other DNA sequences in the sample encode the same CDR3. The CDR3 reads CATKWLAGTDTQYF. CDR3 nucleotides: TGTGCCACTAAGTGGCTAGCGGGCACAGATACGCAGTATTTT. The chain recombines TRBV2 with TRBJ2-3; 7 bases are a match to TRBD2. V lost 10 bases and J lost 1; bases outside the gene matches: 8. The CDR3 loop spans 14 amino acids. Per germline, CDR1 SNHLY and CDR2 FYNNEI.

In this sample, this clone turned up a few times. The chain couples TRBV7-9 to TRBJ1-4; D call uncertain. Germline values: CDR1 SEHNR, CDR2 FQNEAQ (reference sequence). The CDR3 loop spans 13 amino acids. V was clipped by 1 base and J by 6 bases, with 6 bases between them. The CDR3, as DNA: TGTGCCAGCAGCTTAGAACGGCATGAAAAACTGTTTTTT. Its translation is CASSLERHEKLFF.

This chain links TRBV6-8 with TRBJ2-6; 8 nucleotides align to TRBD2. Germline V gives CDR1 MNHGY, CDR2 SAAAGT. J gave up 2 bases and V 5 bases, and 5 bases lay outside the gene matches. The CDR3 sequence is 16 residues long. The CDR3 reads CASSPRGGAGANVLTF. The CDR3 bases are TGTGCCAGCAGTCCCCGGGGGGGCGCTGGGGCCAACGTCCTGACTTTC.